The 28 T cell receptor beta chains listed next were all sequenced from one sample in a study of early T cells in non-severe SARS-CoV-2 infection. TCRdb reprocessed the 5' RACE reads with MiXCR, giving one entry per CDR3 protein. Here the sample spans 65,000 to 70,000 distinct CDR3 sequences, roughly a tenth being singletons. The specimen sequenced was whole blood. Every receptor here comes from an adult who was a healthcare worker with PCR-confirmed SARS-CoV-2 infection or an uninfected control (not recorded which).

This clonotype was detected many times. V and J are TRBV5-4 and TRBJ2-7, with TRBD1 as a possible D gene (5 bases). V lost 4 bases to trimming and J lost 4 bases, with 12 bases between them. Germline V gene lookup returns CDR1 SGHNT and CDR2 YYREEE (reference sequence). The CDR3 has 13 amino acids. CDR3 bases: TGTGCCAGCAGCGTGACAGAGGAGTACGAGCAGTACTTC. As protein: CASSVTEEYEQYF.

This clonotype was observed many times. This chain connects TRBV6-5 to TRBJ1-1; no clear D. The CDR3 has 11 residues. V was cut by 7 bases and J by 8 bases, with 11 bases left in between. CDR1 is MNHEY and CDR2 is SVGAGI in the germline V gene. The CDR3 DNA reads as TGTGCCAGCACTTTCGGGAGAGAAGCTTTCTTT. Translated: CASTFGREAFF.

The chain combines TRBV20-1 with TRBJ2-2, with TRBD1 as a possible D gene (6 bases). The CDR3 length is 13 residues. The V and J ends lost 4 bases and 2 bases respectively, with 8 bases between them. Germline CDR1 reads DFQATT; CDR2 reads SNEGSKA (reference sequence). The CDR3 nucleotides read TGCAGTGCTAACAGGGACAACACCGGGGAGCTGTTTTTT. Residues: CSANRDNTGELFF.

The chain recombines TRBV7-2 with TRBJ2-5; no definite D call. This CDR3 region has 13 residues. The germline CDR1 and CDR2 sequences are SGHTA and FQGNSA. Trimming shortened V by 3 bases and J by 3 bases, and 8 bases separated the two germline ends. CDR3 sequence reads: CASSFPNEETQYF. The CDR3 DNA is TGTGCCAGCAGCTTCCCCAATGAAGAGACCCAGTACTTC.

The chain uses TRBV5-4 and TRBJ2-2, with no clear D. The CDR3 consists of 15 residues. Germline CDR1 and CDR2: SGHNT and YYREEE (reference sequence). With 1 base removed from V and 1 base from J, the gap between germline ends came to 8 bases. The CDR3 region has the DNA TGTGCCAGCAGCTTGTATCAGGAGAACACCGGGGAGCTGTTTTTT. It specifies CASSLYQENTGELFF.

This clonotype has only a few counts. CDR3 region: CSAGAWGTSGSGQFF. In nucleotides, the CDR3 is TGCAGTGCTGGGGCGTGGGGGACTAGCGGGAGTGGGCAGTTCTTC. This chain connects TRBV20-1 to TRBJ2-1, with 14 positions matching TRBD2. From germline, CDR1 is DFQATT and CDR2 SNEGSKA (reference sequence). The CDR3 has 15 residues. V gave up 5 bases and J gave up 12 bases; unmatched junction bases: 12.

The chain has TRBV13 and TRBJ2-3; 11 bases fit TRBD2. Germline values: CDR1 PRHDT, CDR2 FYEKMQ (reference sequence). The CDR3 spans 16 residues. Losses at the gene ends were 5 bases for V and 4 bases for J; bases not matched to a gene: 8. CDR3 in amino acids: CASSGILAGASDTQYF. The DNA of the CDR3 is TGTGCCAGCAGCGGGATACTAGCGGGAGCTTCAGATACGCAGTATTTT.

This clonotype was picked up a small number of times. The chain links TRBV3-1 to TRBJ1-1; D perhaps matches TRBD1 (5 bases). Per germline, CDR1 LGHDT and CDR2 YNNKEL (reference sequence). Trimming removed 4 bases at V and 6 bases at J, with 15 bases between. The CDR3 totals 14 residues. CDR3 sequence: CASSRQGGSAEAFF. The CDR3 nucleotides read TGTGCCAGCAGCCGCCAGGGAGGTAGCGCTGAAGCTTTCTTT.

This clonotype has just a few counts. CDR3 in amino acids: CASSPGPDTQYF. Here the CDR3 DNA reads TGTGCCAGCAGTCCCGGCCCTGATACGCAGTATTTT. This chain joins TRBV6-6 and TRBJ2-3; D unresolved. Germline V gene lookup returns CDR1 MNHNY and CDR2 SVGAGI (reference sequence). Trimming removed 5 bases from V and 6 bases from J, with 9 bases in between. This CDR3 is 12 amino acids long.

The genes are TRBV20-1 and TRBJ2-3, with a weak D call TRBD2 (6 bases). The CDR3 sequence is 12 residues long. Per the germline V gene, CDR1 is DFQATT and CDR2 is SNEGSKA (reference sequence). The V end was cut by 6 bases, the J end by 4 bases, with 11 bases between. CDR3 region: CSADGSSDTQYF. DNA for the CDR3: TGCAGTGCCGACGGGAGTTCAGATACGCAGTATTTT.

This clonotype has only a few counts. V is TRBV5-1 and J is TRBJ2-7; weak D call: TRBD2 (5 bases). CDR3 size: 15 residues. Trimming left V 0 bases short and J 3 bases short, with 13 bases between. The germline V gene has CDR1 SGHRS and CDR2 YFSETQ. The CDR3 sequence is CASSLAPYEGYEQYF. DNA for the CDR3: TGCGCCAGCAGCTTGGCCCCTTACGAGGGCTACGAGCAGTACTTC.

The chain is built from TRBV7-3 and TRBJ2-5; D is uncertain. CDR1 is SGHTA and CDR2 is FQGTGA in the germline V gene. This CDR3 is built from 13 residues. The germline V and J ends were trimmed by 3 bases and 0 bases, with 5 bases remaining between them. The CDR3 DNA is TGTGCCAGCAGCTTGGGGAACCAAGAGACCCAGTACTTC. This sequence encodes CASSLGNQETQYF.

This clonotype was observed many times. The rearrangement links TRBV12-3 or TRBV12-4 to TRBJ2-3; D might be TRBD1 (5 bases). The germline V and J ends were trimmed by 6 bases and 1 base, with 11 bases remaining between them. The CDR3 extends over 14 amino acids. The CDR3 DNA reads TGTGCCAGCAGCGCAGGGATGGGCACAGATACGCAGTATTTT. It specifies CASSAGMGTDTQYF.

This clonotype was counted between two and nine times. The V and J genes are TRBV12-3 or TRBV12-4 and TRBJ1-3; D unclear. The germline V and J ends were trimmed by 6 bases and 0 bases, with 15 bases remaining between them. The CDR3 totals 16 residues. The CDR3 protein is CASSRPARFSGNTIYF. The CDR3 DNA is TGTGCCAGCAGCCGACCTGCCAGATTCTCTGGAAACACCATATATTTT.

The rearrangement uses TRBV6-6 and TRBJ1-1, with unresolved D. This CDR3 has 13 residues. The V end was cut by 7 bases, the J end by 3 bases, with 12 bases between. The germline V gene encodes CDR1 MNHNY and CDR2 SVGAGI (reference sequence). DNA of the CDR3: TGTGCCAGCACCGCGGAGGTAGACACTGAAGCTTTCTTT. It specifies CASTAEVDTEAFF.

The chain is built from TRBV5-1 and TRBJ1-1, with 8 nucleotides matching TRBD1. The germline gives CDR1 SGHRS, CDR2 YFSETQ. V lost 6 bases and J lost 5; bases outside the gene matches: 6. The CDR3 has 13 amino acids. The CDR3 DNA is TGCGCCAGCAATGCGGGACAGGCTACTGAAGCTTTCTTT. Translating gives CASNAGQATEAFF.

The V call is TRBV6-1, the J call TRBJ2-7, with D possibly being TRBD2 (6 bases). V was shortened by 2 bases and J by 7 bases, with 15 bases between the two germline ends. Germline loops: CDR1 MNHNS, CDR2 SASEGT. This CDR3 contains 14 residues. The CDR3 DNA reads TGTGCCAGCAGTGAAATTGGGCTAGCGAGGGAGCAGTACTTC. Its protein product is CASSEIGLAREQYF.

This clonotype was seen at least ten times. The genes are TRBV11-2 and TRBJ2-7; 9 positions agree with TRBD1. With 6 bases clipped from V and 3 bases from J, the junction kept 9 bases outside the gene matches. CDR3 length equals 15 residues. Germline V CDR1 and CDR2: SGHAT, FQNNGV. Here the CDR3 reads CASRQRGTGYYEQYF. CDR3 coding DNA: TGTGCCAGCAGACAACGCGGGACAGGGTACTACGAGCAGTACTTC.

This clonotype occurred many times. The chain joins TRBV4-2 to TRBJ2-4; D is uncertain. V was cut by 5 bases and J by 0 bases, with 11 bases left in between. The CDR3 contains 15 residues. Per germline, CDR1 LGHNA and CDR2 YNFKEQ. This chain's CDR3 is CASSNFSSAKNIQYF. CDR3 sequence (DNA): TGTGCCAGCAGCAACTTCAGTTCAGCCAAAAACATTCAGTACTTC.

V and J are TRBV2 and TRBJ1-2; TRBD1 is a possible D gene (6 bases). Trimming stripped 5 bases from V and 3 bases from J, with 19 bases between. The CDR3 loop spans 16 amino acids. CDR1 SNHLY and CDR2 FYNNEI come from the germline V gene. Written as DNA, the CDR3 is TGTGCCAGCAGTCATGACGAACAGGGTTTGGACTATGGCTACACCTTC. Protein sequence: CASSHDEQGLDYGYTF.

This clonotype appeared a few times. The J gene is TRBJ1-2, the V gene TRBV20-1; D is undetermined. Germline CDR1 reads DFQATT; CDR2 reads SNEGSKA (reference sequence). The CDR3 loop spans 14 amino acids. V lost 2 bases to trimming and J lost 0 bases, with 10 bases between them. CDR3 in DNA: TGCAGTGCTAGACTCACATACACTAACTATGGCTACACCTTC. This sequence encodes CSARLTYTNYGYTF.

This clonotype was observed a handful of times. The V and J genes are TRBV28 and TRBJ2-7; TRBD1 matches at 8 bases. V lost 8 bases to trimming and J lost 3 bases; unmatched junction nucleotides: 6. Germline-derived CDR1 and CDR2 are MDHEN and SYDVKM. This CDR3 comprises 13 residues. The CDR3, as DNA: TGTGCCAGCGCTACGGGACAGGTCTACGAGCAGTACTTC. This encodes CASATGQVYEQYF.

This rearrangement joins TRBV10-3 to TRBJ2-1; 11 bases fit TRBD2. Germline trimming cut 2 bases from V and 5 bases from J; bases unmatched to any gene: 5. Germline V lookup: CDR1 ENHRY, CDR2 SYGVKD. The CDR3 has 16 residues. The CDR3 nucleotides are TGTGCCATCAGTGAGCTTAGCGGGAGGGCCGACAATGAGCAGTTCTTC. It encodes CAISELSGRADNEQFF.

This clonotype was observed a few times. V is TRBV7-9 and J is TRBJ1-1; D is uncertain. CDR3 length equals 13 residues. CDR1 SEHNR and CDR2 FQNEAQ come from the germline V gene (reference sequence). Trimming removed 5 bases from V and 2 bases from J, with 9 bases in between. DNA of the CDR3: TGTGCCAGCAGCAATGGACTCAACACTGAAGCTTTCTTT. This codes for CASSNGLNTEAFF.

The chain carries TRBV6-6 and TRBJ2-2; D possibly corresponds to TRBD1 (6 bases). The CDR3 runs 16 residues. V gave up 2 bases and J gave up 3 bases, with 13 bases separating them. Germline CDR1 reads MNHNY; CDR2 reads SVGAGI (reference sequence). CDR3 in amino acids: CASSYPQGSYTGELFF. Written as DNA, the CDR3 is TGTGCCAGCAGTTACCCACAGGGCTCTTACACCGGGGAGCTGTTTTTT.

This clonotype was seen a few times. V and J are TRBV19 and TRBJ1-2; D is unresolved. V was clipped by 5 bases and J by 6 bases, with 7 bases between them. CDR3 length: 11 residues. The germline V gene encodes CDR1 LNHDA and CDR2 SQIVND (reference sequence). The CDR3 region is CASSFGDGYTF. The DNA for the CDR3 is TGTGCCAGTAGTTTTGGGGATGGCTACACCTTC.

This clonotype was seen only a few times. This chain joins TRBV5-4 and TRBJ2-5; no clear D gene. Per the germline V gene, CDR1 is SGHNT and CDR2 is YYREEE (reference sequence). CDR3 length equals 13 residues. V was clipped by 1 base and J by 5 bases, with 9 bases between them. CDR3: CASSLPSGETQYF. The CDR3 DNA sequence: TGTGCCAGCAGCTTGCCTTCGGGCGAGACCCAGTACTTC.

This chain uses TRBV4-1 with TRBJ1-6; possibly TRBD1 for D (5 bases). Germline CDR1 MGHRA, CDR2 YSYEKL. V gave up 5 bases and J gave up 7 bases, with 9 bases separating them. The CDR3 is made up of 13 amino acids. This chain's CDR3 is CASSSRGNSPLHF. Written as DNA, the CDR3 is TGCGCCAGCAGCAGCCGGGGGAATTCACCCCTCCACTTT.